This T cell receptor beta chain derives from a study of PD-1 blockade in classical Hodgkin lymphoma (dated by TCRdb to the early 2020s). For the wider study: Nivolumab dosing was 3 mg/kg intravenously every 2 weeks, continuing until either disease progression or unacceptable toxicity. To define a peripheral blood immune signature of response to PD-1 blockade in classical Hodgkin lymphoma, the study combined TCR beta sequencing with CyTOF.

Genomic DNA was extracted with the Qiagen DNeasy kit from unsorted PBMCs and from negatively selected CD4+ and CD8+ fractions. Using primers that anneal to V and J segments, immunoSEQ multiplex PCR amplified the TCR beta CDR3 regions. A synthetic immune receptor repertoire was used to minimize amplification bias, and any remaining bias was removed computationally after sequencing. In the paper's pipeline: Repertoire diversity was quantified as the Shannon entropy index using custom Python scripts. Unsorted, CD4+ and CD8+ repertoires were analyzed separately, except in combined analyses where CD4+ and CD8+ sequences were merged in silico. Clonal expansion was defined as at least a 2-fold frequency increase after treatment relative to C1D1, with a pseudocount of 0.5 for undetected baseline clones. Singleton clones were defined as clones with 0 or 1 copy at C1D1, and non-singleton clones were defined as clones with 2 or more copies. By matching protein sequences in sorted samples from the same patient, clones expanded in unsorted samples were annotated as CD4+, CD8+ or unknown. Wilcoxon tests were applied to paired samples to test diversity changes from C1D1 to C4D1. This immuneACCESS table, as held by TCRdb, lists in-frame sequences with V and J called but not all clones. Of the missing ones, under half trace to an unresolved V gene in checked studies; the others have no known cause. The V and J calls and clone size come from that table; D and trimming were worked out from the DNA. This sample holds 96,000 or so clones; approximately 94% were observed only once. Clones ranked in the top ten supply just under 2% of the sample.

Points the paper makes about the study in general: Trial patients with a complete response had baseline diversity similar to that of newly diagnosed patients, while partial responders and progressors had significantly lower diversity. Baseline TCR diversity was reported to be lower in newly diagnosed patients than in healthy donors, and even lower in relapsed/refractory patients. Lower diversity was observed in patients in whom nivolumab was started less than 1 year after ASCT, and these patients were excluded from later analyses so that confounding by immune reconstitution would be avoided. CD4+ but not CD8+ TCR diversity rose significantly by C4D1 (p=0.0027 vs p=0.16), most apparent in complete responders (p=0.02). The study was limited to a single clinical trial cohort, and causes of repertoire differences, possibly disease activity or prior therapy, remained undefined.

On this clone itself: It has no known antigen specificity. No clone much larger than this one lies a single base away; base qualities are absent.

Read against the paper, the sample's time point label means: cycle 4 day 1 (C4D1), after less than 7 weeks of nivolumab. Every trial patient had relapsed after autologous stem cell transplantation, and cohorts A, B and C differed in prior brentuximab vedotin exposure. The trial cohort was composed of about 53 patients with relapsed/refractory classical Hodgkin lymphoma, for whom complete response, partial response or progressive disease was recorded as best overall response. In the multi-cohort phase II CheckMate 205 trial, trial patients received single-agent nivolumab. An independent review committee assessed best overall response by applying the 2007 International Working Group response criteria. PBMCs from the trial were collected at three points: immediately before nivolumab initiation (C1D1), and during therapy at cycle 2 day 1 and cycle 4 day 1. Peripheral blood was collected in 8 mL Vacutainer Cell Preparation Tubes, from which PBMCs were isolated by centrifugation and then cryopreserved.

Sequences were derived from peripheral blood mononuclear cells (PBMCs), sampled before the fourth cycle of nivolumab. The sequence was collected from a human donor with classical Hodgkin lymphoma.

The bases read TGTGCCAGCTCACCCTACCCGACGAACACTGAAGCTTTCTTT. The resulting protein is CASSPYPTNTEAFF. In this chain, TRBV18 is recombined with TRBJ1-1; the D gene is unclear. V is shortened by 3 bases, J by 1 base, and the region joining them spans 9 bases. Measured from the cysteine to the phenylalanine, the CDR3 is 14 residues long. Only the CDR3 DNA is retained, 42 bases long and in frame from the first base. CDR1 and CDR2 were assigned from the germline V gene as KGHSH and LQKENI.